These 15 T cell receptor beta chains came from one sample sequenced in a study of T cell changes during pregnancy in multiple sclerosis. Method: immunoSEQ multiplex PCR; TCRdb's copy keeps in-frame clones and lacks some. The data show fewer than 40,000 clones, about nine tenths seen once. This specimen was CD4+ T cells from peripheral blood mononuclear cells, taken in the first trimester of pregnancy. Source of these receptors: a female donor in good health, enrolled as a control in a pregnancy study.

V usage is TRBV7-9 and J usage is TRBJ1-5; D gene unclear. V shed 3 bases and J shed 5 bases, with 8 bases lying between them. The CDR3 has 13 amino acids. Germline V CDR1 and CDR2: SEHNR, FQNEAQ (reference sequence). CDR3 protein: CASSLSQDQPQHF. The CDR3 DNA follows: TGTGCCAGCAGCTTGAGTCAGGATCAGCCCCAGCATTTT.

CDR3 nucleotides: TGTGCCAGTAGTATAGCACAGGGGCCCTACGAGCAGTACTTC. It codes for CASSIAQGPYEQYF. The rearrangement joins TRBV19 to TRBJ2-7; 7 bases are a match to TRBD1. CDR3 length equals 14 residues. From germline, CDR1 is LNHDA and CDR2 SQIVND (reference sequence). V shed 1 base and J 2 bases; nucleotides not matched to a gene: 2.

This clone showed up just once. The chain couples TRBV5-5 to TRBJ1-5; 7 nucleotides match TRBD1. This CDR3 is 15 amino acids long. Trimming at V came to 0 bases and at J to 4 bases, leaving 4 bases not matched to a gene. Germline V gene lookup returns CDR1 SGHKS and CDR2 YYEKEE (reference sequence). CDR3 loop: CASSLDRGRNQPQHF. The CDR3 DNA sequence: TGTGCCAGCAGCTTGGATAGGGGGCGTAATCAGCCCCAGCATTTT.

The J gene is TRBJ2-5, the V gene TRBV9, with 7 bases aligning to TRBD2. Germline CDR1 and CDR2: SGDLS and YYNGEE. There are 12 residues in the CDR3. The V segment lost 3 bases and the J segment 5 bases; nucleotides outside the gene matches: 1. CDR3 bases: TGTGCCAGCAGCGCCGGGGGGGAGACCCAGTACTTC. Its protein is CASSAGGETQYF.

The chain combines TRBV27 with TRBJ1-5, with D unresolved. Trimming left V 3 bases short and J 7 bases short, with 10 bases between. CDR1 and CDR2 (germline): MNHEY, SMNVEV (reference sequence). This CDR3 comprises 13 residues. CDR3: CASSFRTSQPQHF. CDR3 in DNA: TGTGCCAGCAGTTTCCGGACTTCACAGCCCCAGCATTTT.

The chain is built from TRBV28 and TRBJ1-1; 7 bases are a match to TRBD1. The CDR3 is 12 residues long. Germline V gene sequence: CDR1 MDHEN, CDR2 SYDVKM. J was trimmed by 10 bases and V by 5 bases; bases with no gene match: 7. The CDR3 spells CASSGRQGGAFF. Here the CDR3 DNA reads TGTGCCAGCAGTGGTCGACAGGGAGGAGCTTTCTTT.

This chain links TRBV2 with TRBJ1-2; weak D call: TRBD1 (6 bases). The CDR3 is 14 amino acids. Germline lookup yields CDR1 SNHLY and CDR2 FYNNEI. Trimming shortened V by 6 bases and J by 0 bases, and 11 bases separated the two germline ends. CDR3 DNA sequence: TGTGCCAGCAGCGCCGACAGGACTAACTATGGCTACACCTTC. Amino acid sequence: CASSADRTNYGYTF.

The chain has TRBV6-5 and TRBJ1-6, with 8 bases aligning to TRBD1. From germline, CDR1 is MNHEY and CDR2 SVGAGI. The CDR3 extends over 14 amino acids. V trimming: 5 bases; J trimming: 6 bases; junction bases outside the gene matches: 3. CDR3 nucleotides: TGTGCCAGCAGTAGACAGGGGACTAATTCACCCCTCCACTTT. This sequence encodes CASSRQGTNSPLHF.

This CDR3 reads CASSTEAGNEQFF. CDR3 nucleotides: TGTGCCAGCAGCACCGAAGCGGGGAATGAGCAGTTCTTC. This rearrangement joins TRBV5-8 to TRBJ2-1; 7 bases align to TRBD2. This CDR3 spans 13 amino acids. With V trimmed by 4 bases and J by 7 bases, 5 bases remained unmatched. Germline CDR1 reads SGHTS; CDR2 reads YDEGEE.

The CDR3 here is CASSRTSGGGQYF. CDR3 nucleotide sequence: TGTGCCAGCAGCCGAACTAGCGGGGGGGGGCAGTATTTT. The chain joins TRBV13 to TRBJ2-3; 13 bases map to TRBD2. This CDR3 spans 13 amino acids. J was trimmed by 11 bases and V by 5 bases; bases with no gene match: 4. Germline V lookup: CDR1 PRHDT, CDR2 FYEKMQ (reference sequence). Full variable domain (rest looked up from reference TRBV13 and TRBJ2-3): AAGVIQSPRHLIKEKRETATLKCYPIPRHDTVYWYQQGPGQDPQFLISFYEKMQSDKGSIPDRFSAQQFSDYHSELNMSSLELGDSALYFCASSRTSGGGQYFGPGTRLTVL.

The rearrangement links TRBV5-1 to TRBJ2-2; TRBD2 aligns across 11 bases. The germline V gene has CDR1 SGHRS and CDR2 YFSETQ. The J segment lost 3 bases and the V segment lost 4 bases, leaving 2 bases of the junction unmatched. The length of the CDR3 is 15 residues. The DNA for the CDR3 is TGCGCCAGCAGCCCGGGACTAGCGGACACCGGGGAGCTGTTTTTT. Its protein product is CASSPGLADTGELFF.

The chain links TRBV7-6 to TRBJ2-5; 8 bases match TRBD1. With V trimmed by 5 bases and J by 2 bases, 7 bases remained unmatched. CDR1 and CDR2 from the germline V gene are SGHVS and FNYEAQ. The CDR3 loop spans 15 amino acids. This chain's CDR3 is CASSQSGGRQETQYF. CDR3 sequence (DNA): TGTGCCAGCAGCCAATCAGGGGGCAGGCAAGAGACCCAGTACTTC.

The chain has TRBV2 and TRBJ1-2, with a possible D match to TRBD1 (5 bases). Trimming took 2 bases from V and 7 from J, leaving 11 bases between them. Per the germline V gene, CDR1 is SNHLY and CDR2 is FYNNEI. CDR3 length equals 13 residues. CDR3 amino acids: CASSERGESGYTF. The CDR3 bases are TGTGCCAGCAGTGAACGGGGGGAAAGTGGCTACACCTTC.

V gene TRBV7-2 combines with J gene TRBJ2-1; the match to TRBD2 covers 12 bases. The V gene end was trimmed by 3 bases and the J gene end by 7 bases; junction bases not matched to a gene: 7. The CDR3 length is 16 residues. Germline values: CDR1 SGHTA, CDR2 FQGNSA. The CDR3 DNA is TGTGCCAGCAGCTTCCGACTAGCGGGGGTCTATAATGAGCAGTTCTTC. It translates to CASSFRLAGVYNEQFF.

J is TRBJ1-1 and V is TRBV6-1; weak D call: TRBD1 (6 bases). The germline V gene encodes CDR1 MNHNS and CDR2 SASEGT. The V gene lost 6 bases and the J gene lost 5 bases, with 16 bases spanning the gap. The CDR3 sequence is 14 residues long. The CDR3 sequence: CASSLTGPKTEAFF. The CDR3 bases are TGTGCCAGCAGCCTGACAGGCCCCAAAACTGAAGCTTTCTTT.